These 13 T cell receptor beta chains originate from one sample sequenced in a study of memory CD4+ T cells and cytomegalovirus serostatus. Assay used: immunoSEQ multiplex PCR; TCRdb lists only in-frame clones, some missing. The sample carries under 45,000 clones, about three quarters recorded once. Single viable CD3+CD4+CD8-CD45RO+ cells were sorted as the memory CD4+ T cells. Sample: memory CD4+ T cells from blood. These receptors all come from an adult in good health and CMV-seronegative.

V gene TRBV19 combines with J gene TRBJ1-5; D is perhaps TRBD1 (6 bases). There are 16 residues in the CDR3. Germline CDR1 and CDR2: LNHDA and SQIVND (reference sequence). Between the trimmed V and J ends, which lost 8 bases and 0 bases, there was a span of 17 bases. The CDR3 reads CASARTDRNSNQPQHF. For the CDR3, the DNA is TGTGCCAGTGCCCGGACAGACAGAAATAGCAATCAGCCCCAGCATTTT.

The gene calls are TRBV28 and TRBJ1-2, with unresolved D. CDR3 length equals 13 residues. Germline V CDR1 and CDR2: MDHEN, SYDVKM. V lost 2 bases and J 10 bases, leaving 14 bases between the germline ends. As DNA, the CDR3 is TGTGCCAGCAGTTTAGCGGCAGCAAGATACTACACCTTC. It codes for CASSLAAARYYTF.

This rearrangement joins TRBV6-6 to TRBJ1-4, with TRBD1 identical over 10 bases. This CDR3 has 14 amino acids. The J segment lost 8 bases and the V segment lost 6 bases, leaving 6 bases of the junction unmatched. Germline V gene lookup returns CDR1 MNHNY and CDR2 SVGAGI (reference sequence). The CDR3 loop reads CASRKGQGREKLFF. CDR3 DNA: TGTGCCAGCAGGAAGGGACAGGGGAGAGAAAAACTGTTTTTT.

The chain couples TRBV9 to TRBJ2-2; tentative D call: TRBD2 (6 bases). Germline V lookup: CDR1 SGDLS, CDR2 YYNGEE. The CDR3 is 15 amino acids. The V gene lost 4 bases and the J gene lost 2 bases, with 12 bases spanning the gap. For the CDR3, the DNA is TGTGCCAGCAGCATAGCGGTTCTAAACACCGGGGAGCTGTTTTTT. Translating it yields CASSIAVLNTGELFF.

With regard to this clone: A much larger clone sits a single nucleotide away, making a read error possible. The rearrangement links TRBV30 to TRBJ1-1, with D hard to call. The CDR3 has 12 residues. The germline V gene has CDR1 GTSNPN and CDR2 SVGIG (reference sequence). The CDR3 region is CTWSSTATEAFF. The DNA for the CDR3 is TGTACCTGGAGTTCGACGGCCACTGAAGCTTTCTTT.

The genes are TRBV25-1 and TRBJ1-2; D is unclear. The CDR3 has 11 amino acids. From germline, CDR1 is MGHDK and CDR2 SYGVNS. V was cut by 4 bases and J by 5 bases, with 5 bases left in between. In DNA, the CDR3 is TGTGCCAGCAGTGGTTTTTATGGCTACACCTTC. It encodes CASSGFYGYTF.

In this sample, this clone turned up a few times. The chain carries TRBV7-6 and TRBJ2-5; 14 bases match TRBD2. After removal of 5 bases from V and 5 bases from J, the junction contained 7 bases not matched to a gene. The germline V gene has CDR1 SGHVS and CDR2 FNYEAQ. The CDR3 is 16 residues long. CDR3 bases: TGTGCCAGCAGCCACCGACTAGCGGGAGGGATCGAGACCCAGTACTTC. Its translation is CASSHRLAGGIETQYF.

The V gene is TRBV7-9, the J gene TRBJ2-6; D possibly corresponds to TRBD1 (6 bases). The CDR3 length is 15 residues. Trimming took off 8 bases at V and 2 bases at J, with 13 bases between the two ends. The V gene's germline CDR1 is SEHNR and CDR2 FQNEAQ (reference sequence). CDR3 sequence (DNA): TGTGCCAGCCCAGGGGAGAGTCCTGGGGCCAACGTCCTGACTTTC. It encodes CASPGESPGANVLTF.

The rearrangement joins TRBV11-2 to TRBJ2-7, with D perhaps matching TRBD2 (5 bases). Trimming took off 5 bases at V and 2 bases at J, with 7 bases between the two ends. The CDR3 has 12 amino acids. Germline V gives CDR1 SGHAT, CDR2 FQNNGV. DNA for the CDR3: TGTGCCAGCAGCCTCGGGGCCTACGAGCAGTACTTC. Residues: CASSLGAYEQYF.

The V gene is TRBV19, the J gene TRBJ2-7; D uncertain. V lost 2 bases and J lost 0, with 14 bases in between. Germline CDR1 is LNHDA and CDR2 is SQIVND (reference sequence). The CDR3 loop spans 16 amino acids. As DNA, the CDR3 is TGTGCCAGTAGTATAAGGGCCACCCTGAGCTCCTACGAGCAGTACTTC. It translates to CASSIRATLSSYEQYF.

CDR3 nucleotides: TGTGCCAGCAACCAAGGGGACAGGGTGTATGGCTACACCTTC. This translates into CASNQGDRVYGYTF. This sequence joins TRBV28 and TRBJ1-2, with 9 bases fitting TRBD1. Germline trimming cut 7 bases from V and 5 bases from J; bases unmatched to any gene: 8. The CDR3 is 14 amino acids. Germline V lookup: CDR1 MDHEN, CDR2 SYDVKM.

In its sample, this clone was seen a few times. The rearrangement links TRBV4-3 to TRBJ1-1; 8 positions agree with TRBD1. CDR1 LGHNA and CDR2 YSLEER come from the germline V gene. With 1 base clipped from V and 5 bases from J, the junction kept 9 bases outside the gene matches. The CDR3 extends over 16 amino acids. The CDR3 is CASSQALRQGWTEAFF. DNA for the CDR3: TGCGCCAGCAGCCAAGCCCTTCGACAGGGGTGGACTGAAGCTTTCTTT.

V usage is TRBV30 and J usage is TRBJ2-7, with D perhaps matching TRBD2 (5 bases). The CDR3 covers 13 residues. Per germline, CDR1 GTSNPN and CDR2 SVGIG (reference sequence). V was clipped by 2 bases and J by 6 bases, with 14 bases between them. CDR3 nucleotides: TGTGCCTGGAGTTACGGACGCGCGGGCGAGCAGTACTTC. It codes for CAWSYGRAGEQYF.